This T cell receptor (beta chain) stems from a study of blood T cell repertoires in COVID-19. About the research overall: Acute and convalescent COVID-19 samples came from the United States, Italy and Spain. Sample material is recorded as cDNA or gDNA derived from T cells, B-cell-depleted T cells, or PBMCs.

The CDR3 consists of 17 residues. V gave up 0 bases and J gave up 0 bases; unmatched junction bases: 6. Germline V gene data show CDR1 as SGHAT and CDR2 as FQNNGV. Per the original data handling: Cell counts per sample came from amplifying reference gene primers. Repertoires were generated with immunoSEQ multiplex PCR, while TCRdb's copy carries only in-frame clones and drops some. V and J calls and clone size are given by that table; D and trimming were obtained from the DNA. The sample has 300,000 to 350,000 clones; around nine tenths are singletons. The sequenced sample consisted of PBMCs or T cells enriched from blood (not recorded which). The sequence came from a man under 40 who had recovered from COVID-19. V is TRBV11-2 and J is TRBJ2-7, with 9 bases lining up with TRBD1. The CDR3, as DNA: TGTGCCAGCAGCTTAGATCAATACAGGGGGCGCTCCTACGAGCAGTACTTC. This gives the protein CASSLDQYRGRSYEQYF.